These 14 T cell receptor beta chains originate from one sample sequenced in a study of shared clonotypes between healthy human individuals (dated by TCRdb to the early 2020s). Library preparation used the immunoSEQ multiplex PCR assay. The clones in this table, taken by TCRdb from immuneACCESS, are in-frame only. Not every clone is retained; where verified, under half of the shortfall comes from an unresolved V gene, and the cause of the rest is unknown. The sample yields about 2.1 million clones; 85% to 95% were counted once. The ten largest clones take up 1.5% to 2% of the sample. CD8 naive samples consisted of CD45RO-negative cells that were positively selected for CCR7, yielding a CD45RA+CCR7+ population without TemRA cells. Input material: naive CD8+ T cells from PBMCs. The sample's cell subset or site label, decoded: CD45RA+CCR7+. Source of these receptors: a man aged 18 to 30 in good health. Some clones in this sample may be carry-over from other donors' samples.

The V and J genes are TRBV15 and TRBJ2-7, with no clear D. The CDR3 covers 14 residues. Germline V gene sequence: CDR1 LNHNV, CDR2 YYDKDF (reference sequence). V was trimmed by 3 bases and J by 0 bases, leaving 9 bases between them. CDR3 in amino acids: CATSSETLSYEQYF. The CDR3 DNA reads TGTGCCACCAGCAGTGAAACCCTCTCCTACGAGCAGTACTTC.

The rearrangement links TRBV28 to TRBJ2-1; TRBD2 is a possible D gene (6 bases). Germline lookup yields CDR1 MDHEN and CDR2 SYDVKM. CDR3 length: 15 residues. V was clipped by 4 bases and J by 6 bases, with 16 bases between them. CDR3 in amino acids: CASSSPHHSGNEQFF. The CDR3 region has the DNA TGTGCCAGCAGTTCACCCCACCATAGCGGCAATGAGCAGTTCTTC.

The chain carries TRBV4-1 and TRBJ2-1; 8 nucleotides align to TRBD2. V lost 5 bases to trimming and J lost 3 bases; unmatched junction nucleotides: 3. Germline CDR1 is MGHRA and CDR2 is YSYEKL. CDR3 length: 14 amino acids. The CDR3 reads CASSAGTSYNEQFF. CDR3 sequence (DNA): TGCGCCAGCAGCGCCGGGACTAGCTACAATGAGCAGTTCTTC.

This sequence joins TRBV30 and TRBJ1-2; no reliable D call. Trimming pared 2 bases from V and 6 bases from J, leaving 7 bases between. Per germline, CDR1 GTSNPN and CDR2 SVGIG (reference sequence). The CDR3 length is 11 residues. Here the CDR3 DNA reads TGTGCCTGGAGTATGGGTAATGGCTACACCTTC. Encoded protein: CAWSMGNGYTF.

This clone appeared a few times. The chain carries TRBV10-3 and TRBJ1-1; D might be TRBD1 (5 bases). V gave up 8 bases and J gave up 6 bases, with 16 bases separating them. Per the germline V gene, CDR1 is ENHRY and CDR2 is SYGVKD. The CDR3 spans 13 residues. The CDR3 loop is CAIGTLGTPEAFF. The CDR3 coding sequence is TGTGCCATCGGTACGCTCGGGACGCCTGAAGCTTTCTTT.

The chain's CDR3 is CASSLQRGNQPQHF. The CDR3 DNA reads TGTGCCAGCAGTTTACAGAGGGGCAATCAGCCCCAGCATTTT. The rearrangement links TRBV27 to TRBJ1-5; D is ambiguous. Germline CDR1 MNHEY, CDR2 SMNVEV (reference sequence). The CDR3 covers 14 residues. Trimming stripped 2 bases from V and 2 bases from J, with 7 bases between.

The rearrangement uses TRBV6-4 and TRBJ2-7; TRBD2 matches 10 bases. This CDR3 has 14 residues. After removal of 6 bases from V and 2 bases from J, the junction contained 4 bases not matched to a gene. CDR1 and CDR2 from the germline V gene are MRHNA and SNTAGT. In DNA form, the CDR3 reads TGTGCCAGCAGGCCGACTAGCGGGCCCTACGAGCAGTACTTC. It specifies CASRPTSGPYEQYF.

This chain connects TRBV4-1 to TRBJ1-4, with D possibly being TRBD1 (5 bases). CDR1 and CDR2 from the germline V gene are MGHRA and YSYEKL. Deletions cut 5 bases from V and 4 bases from J, with 14 bases between. The CDR3 has 15 residues. CDR3 nucleotides: TGCGCCAGCAGCTCGTGGGACGGATTTAATGAAAAACTGTTTTTT. Its protein product is CASSSWDGFNEKLFF.

This chain joins TRBV4-1 and TRBJ2-7; a possible D gene is TRBD1 (6 bases). Per germline, CDR1 MGHRA and CDR2 YSYEKL. The CDR3 sequence is 15 residues long. V was clipped by 1 base and J by 2 bases, with 12 bases between them. CDR3 in DNA: TGCGCCAGCAGCCAAGTGTCGCAGGGGACCTACGAGCAGTACTTC. Translation gives CASSQVSQGTYEQYF.

The rearrangement links TRBV6-5 to TRBJ1-3; no firm D call. With 4 bases removed from V and 3 bases from J, the gap between germline ends came to 7 bases. This CDR3 contains 13 residues. CDR1 and CDR2 (germline): MNHEY, SVGAGI. The CDR3 sequence is CASSSSFGNTIYF. In nucleotides, the CDR3 is TGTGCCAGCAGTTCCTCGTTTGGAAACACCATATATTTT.

The chain links TRBV7-6 to TRBJ2-5, with TRBD2 identical over 11 bases. This CDR3 spans 15 amino acids. The J segment lost 5 bases and the V segment lost 10 bases, leaving 12 bases of the junction unmatched. CDR1 is SGHVS and CDR2 is FNYEAQ in the germline V gene. The CDR3 sequence: CATHRLAGGDETQYF. DNA for the CDR3: TGTGCCACCCACCGTCTAGCGGGAGGTGACGAGACCCAGTACTTC.

The chain recombines TRBV2 with TRBJ2-3; D is perhaps TRBD2 (5 bases). CDR3 length: 16 residues. Trimming took off 3 bases at V and 6 bases at J, with 19 bases between the two ends. Germline V gives CDR1 SNHLY, CDR2 FYNNEI. The CDR3, as DNA: TGTGCCAGCAGTGAGCGGGTCCCCTCCGTTTGGGATACGCAGTATTTT. It is translated as CASSERVPSVWDTQYF.

The V call is TRBV30, the J call TRBJ2-3, with D perhaps TRBD1 or TRBD2 (5 bases each). This CDR3 has 15 amino acids. V dropped 1 base and J dropped 4 bases, with 15 bases sitting between them. CDR1 and CDR2 (germline): GTSNPN, SVGIG (reference sequence). CDR3 sequence (DNA): TGTGCCTGGAGTGAGGGGACGGTGTCCGCAGATACGCAGTATTTT. The encoded protein is CAWSEGTVSADTQYF.

The chain links TRBV27 to TRBJ2-1, with 9 nucleotides matching TRBD2. CDR1 is MNHEY, CDR2 SMNVEV, per germline (reference sequence). The trim removed 6 bases at V and 6 bases at J, leaving 12 bases unmatched. CDR3 length equals 16 residues. CDR3 amino acids: CASSPTVLAGTNEQFF. CDR3 sequence (DNA): TGTGCCAGCAGCCCAACCGTGCTAGCGGGGACCAATGAGCAGTTCTTC.